The 17 T cell receptor beta chains presented below share a single source sample, sequenced in a study of blood T cell repertoires in COVID-19. Clones were read by immunoSEQ multiplex PCR, and TCRdb kept only the in-frame ones, dropping some. The sample includes about 140,000 clones, around 80% seen only once; the top ten take 5.5% to 7%. The specimen was peripheral blood. Every receptor here comes from a human donor in a cohort sampled during active COVID-19.

The CDR3 coding sequence is TGTGCCAGCAGCCAAACTAGCTCCCAAGAGACCCAGTACTTC. Translating it yields CASSQTSSQETQYF. The V and J genes are TRBV3-1 (or the pseudogene TRBV3-2) and TRBJ2-5, with D possibly TRBD2 on 6 matching bases. Germline CDR1 reads LGHDT; CDR2 reads YNNKEL (reference sequence). The germline V and J ends were trimmed by 2 bases and 1 base, with 8 bases remaining between them. The CDR3 spans 14 residues.

The V call is TRBV5-6, the J call TRBJ2-1; D possibly corresponds to TRBD2 (5 bases). This CDR3 is 17 amino acids long. The germline V gene has CDR1 SGHDT and CDR2 YYEEEE. The V and J ends lost 5 bases and 0 bases respectively, with 18 bases between them. The CDR3 sequence is CASSFRSSRFSYNEQFF. DNA for the CDR3: TGTGCCAGCAGTTTTCGTTCTAGCCGGTTCTCCTACAATGAGCAGTTCTTC.

The chain combines TRBV10-2 with TRBJ2-3; 10 nucleotides line up with TRBD2. The trim removed 3 bases at V and 0 bases at J, leaving 9 bases unmatched. The CDR3 length is 18 residues. From germline, CDR1 is WSHSY and CDR2 SAAADI. CDR3 in DNA: TGCGCCAGCAGTGAAGGAGTAATAGCGGGGGGTAGCACAGATACGCAGTATTTT. Translated: CASSEGVIAGGSTDTQYF.

J is TRBJ2-7 and V is TRBV7-3; tentative D call: TRBD2 (5 bases). The CDR3 runs to 12 residues. The V end lost 3 bases, the J end lost 5 bases, and 8 bases lay between the germline ends. Germline V gives CDR1 SGHTA, CDR2 FQGTGA. CDR3 in DNA: TGTGCCAGCAGCTTGACCGGGGACGAGCAGTACTTC. It specifies CASSLTGDEQYF.

This rearrangement joins TRBV11-1 to TRBJ1-6; perhaps TRBD1 as D (5 bases). CDR3 length equals 15 residues. Germline CDR1 reads SGHAT; CDR2 reads FQDESV (reference sequence). V lost 2 bases and J 7 bases, leaving 12 bases between the germline ends. CDR3 DNA sequence: TGTGCCAGCAGCTTACTCTTGGCAGGGAATTCACCCCTCCACTTT. It specifies CASSLLLAGNSPLHF. The variable domain in full, with the rest retrieved from reference TRBV11-1 and TRBJ1-6, is EAEVAQSPRYKITEKSQAVAFWCDPISGHATLYWYRQILGQGPELLVQFQDESVVDDSQLPKDRFSAERLKGVDSTLKIQPAELGDSAMYLCASSLLLAGNSPLHFGNGTRLTVT.

The J gene is TRBJ1-2, the V gene TRBV30; 8 bases line up with TRBD1. Looked up from germline, CDR1 is GTSNPN and CDR2 is SVGIG (reference sequence). The CDR3 consists of 14 residues. Trimming removed 5 bases from V and 6 bases from J; junction bases left unmatched: 11. The CDR3 sequence is CAWDFIGTGDGYTF. The DNA for the CDR3 is TGTGCCTGGGACTTCATAGGGACAGGCGATGGCTACACCTTC. The whole variable domain, remainder taken from reference TRBV30 and TRBJ1-2, is SQTIHQWPATLVQPVGSPLSLECTVEGTSNPNLYWYRQAAGRGLQLLFYSVGIGQISSEVPQNLSASRPQDRQFILSSKKLLLSDSGFYLCAWDFIGTGDGYTFGSGTRLTVV.

The chain links TRBV28 to TRBJ1-2; D possibly corresponds to TRBD1 (6 bases). Trimming took off 3 bases at V and 3 bases at J, with 8 bases between the two ends. This CDR3 is 13 amino acids long. Germline assignment: CDR1 MDHEN and CDR2 SYDVKM. CDR3 sequence reads: CASSLSGDYGYTF. CDR3 coding DNA: TGTGCCAGCAGTTTGTCAGGGGACTATGGCTACACCTTC.

Comment on this clone: The sample has other DNA sequences that encode this CDR3 too. The chain joins TRBV11-3 to TRBJ2-1, with D unresolved. This CDR3 spans 13 amino acids. Germline values: CDR1 SGHNT, CDR2 YENEEA. Trimming took off 0 bases at V and 7 bases at J, with 7 bases between the two ends. CDR3 amino acids: CASSLDRVNEQFF. CDR3 coding DNA: TGTGCCAGCAGCTTAGATCGGGTAAATGAGCAGTTCTTC.

The chain has TRBV7-8 and TRBJ1-4, with 7 positions matching TRBD1. Trimming at V came to 2 bases and at J to 2 bases, leaving 5 bases not matched to a gene. The CDR3 has 16 amino acids. Per the germline V gene, CDR1 is SGHVS and CDR2 is FQNEAQ. CDR3 protein: CASSLTSTGTNEKLFF. CDR3 DNA: TGTGCCAGCAGCTTAACCTCGACAGGGACTAATGAAAAACTGTTTTTT.

The DNA of the CDR3 is TGTGCCATCAGTCGGGACAGGTTAAATGGCTACACCTTC. Its protein product is CAISRDRLNGYTF. The chain couples TRBV10-3 to TRBJ1-2; 8 positions match TRBD1. This CDR3 contains 13 residues. V shed 5 bases, J shed 6 bases, and the junction held 5 bases outside the gene matches. Germline V CDR1 and CDR2: ENHRY, SYGVKD.

This chain joins TRBV5-1 and TRBJ2-3, with TRBD2 matching 9 bases. V dropped 5 bases and J dropped 3; count of bases not matched to a gene: 7. The CDR3 sequence is 15 residues long. The germline gives CDR1 SGHRS, CDR2 YFSETQ. This CDR3 is CASSLAGVRTDTQYF. The CDR3 nucleotides read TGCGCCAGCAGTTTAGCGGGGGTACGGACAGATACGCAGTATTTT.

The rearrangement uses TRBV19 and TRBJ1-5, with D unclear. Trimming stripped 5 bases from V and 6 bases from J, with 11 bases between. CDR3 length: 13 amino acids. Germline lookup yields CDR1 LNHDA and CDR2 SQIVND (reference sequence). This chain's CDR3 is CASSQAAGQPQHF. The CDR3 bases are TGTGCCAGTAGTCAGGCGGCGGGTCAGCCCCAGCATTTT.

This clone was detected once. V usage is TRBV19 and J usage is TRBJ1-1, with D hard to call. V lost 5 bases and J lost 0, with 13 bases in between. Germline CDR1 and CDR2: LNHDA and SQIVND (reference sequence). This CDR3 has 15 amino acids. CDR3 DNA: TGTGCCAGTAGTCCTCAGGCGTTAATGAACACTGAAGCTTTCTTT. Its translation is CASSPQALMNTEAFF.

This chain connects TRBV5-6 to TRBJ1-2; 10 nucleotides align to TRBD1. V lost 4 bases to trimming and J lost 3 bases; unmatched junction nucleotides: 3. Per germline, CDR1 SGHDT and CDR2 YYEEEE. There are 14 residues in the CDR3. The CDR3 loop is CASSTTGGDYGYTF. The CDR3 nucleotides are TGTGCCAGCAGCACGACAGGGGGCGACTATGGCTACACCTTC.

V usage is TRBV13 and J usage is TRBJ2-1, with 10 bases that match TRBD1. This CDR3 comprises 18 residues. CDR1 is PRHDT, CDR2 FYEKMQ, per germline (reference sequence). The trim removed 1 base at V and 0 bases at J, leaving 6 bases unmatched. The CDR3 bases are TGTGCCAGCAGCTTAGCCCCCCGGACAGGGGGCTCCTACAATGAGCAGTTCTTC. Residues: CASSLAPRTGGSYNEQFF.

The chain links TRBV6-5 to TRBJ2-5; TRBD1 might be the D (6 bases). V was cut by 7 bases and J by 5 bases, with 14 bases left in between. In germline, CDR1 is MNHEY, CDR2 SVGAGI. This CDR3 is 13 amino acids long. The CDR3 region is CASTSGTIETQYF. In DNA, the CDR3 is TGTGCCAGCACCTCCGGGACAATCGAGACCCAGTACTTC.

The gene calls are TRBV18 and TRBJ2-3, with TRBD2 identical over 8 bases. The CDR3 extends over 17 amino acids. The ends lost 2 bases at V and 6 bases at J; junction bases unmatched: 13. In germline, CDR1 is KGHSH, CDR2 LQKENI. CDR3 DNA sequence: TGTGCCAGCTCACCAGGCAGCGGGGGAGCCCGCTCGGATACGCAGTATTTT. It specifies CASSPGSGGARSDTQYF. Full variable domain (rest looked up from reference TRBV18 and TRBJ2-3): NAGVMQNPRHLVRRRGQEARLRCSPMKGHSHVYWYRQLPEEGLKFMVYLQKENIIDESGMPKERFSAEFPKEGPSILRIQQVVRGDSAAYFCASSPGSGGARSDTQYFGPGTRLTVL.